The 12 T cell receptor beta chains in this list originate from one sample, sequenced in a study of graft-versus-host responses after intestinal transplantation. Time point given: postoperative day 105 after intestinal transplantation (dayNNNN = postoperative day). Assay: immunoSEQ multiplex PCR; the TCRdb copy retains only in-frame clones and omits some. The table records 12,000 or so clones, 80% to 95% of them present only once. The source material was PBMCs, sampled 105 days after intestinal transplantation. Receptors originate from a human patient who received an intestinal transplant, so some T cells may come from the graft donor.

This clone was detected only once. This chain connects TRBV4-1 to TRBJ2-3; 9 nucleotides align to TRBD2. The CDR3 has 15 residues. Germline V lookup: CDR1 MGHRA, CDR2 YSYEKL. Trimming removed 2 bases from V and 1 base from J; junction bases left unmatched: 1. The CDR3, as DNA: TGCGCCAGCAGCCAAAGACTAGCGGGCACAGATACGCAGTATTTT. Translation gives CASSQRLAGTDTQYF.

This chain links TRBV10-3 with TRBJ2-3, with D unresolved. Germline V gene lookup returns CDR1 ENHRY and CDR2 SYGVKD. Trimming took off 3 bases at V and 7 bases at J, with 14 bases between the two ends. CDR3 length: 14 residues. The CDR3 DNA reads as TGTGCCATCAGTGACGACGGAACTTGGAATACGCAGTATTTT. It codes for CAISDDGTWNTQYF.

The V gene is TRBV6-6, the J gene TRBJ2-1; no definite D call. Trimming pared 7 bases from V and 0 bases from J, leaving 16 bases between. The CDR3 runs 16 residues. Looked up from germline, CDR1 is MNHNY and CDR2 is SVGAGI (reference sequence). CDR3 nucleotides: TGTGCCAGCACCCCAATAGTTGTTATCTCCTACAATGAGCAGTTCTTC. Its translation: CASTPIVVISYNEQFF.

The chain is built from TRBV5-1 and TRBJ2-7, with TRBD2 as a possible D gene (6 bases). The germline CDR1 and CDR2 sequences are SGHRS and YFSETQ. The CDR3 contains 15 residues. Trimming pared 4 bases from V and 5 bases from J, leaving 19 bases between. Written as DNA, the CDR3 is TGCGCCAGCAGCCTCTGGGACTTAGCGGCCGACGAGCAGTACTTC. Its protein is CASSLWDLAADEQYF.

The chain carries TRBV5-1 and TRBJ2-5; perhaps TRBD1 as D (6 bases). CDR1 is SGHRS and CDR2 is YFSETQ in the germline V gene. The CDR3 has 14 residues. V was trimmed by 6 bases and J by 1 base, leaving 13 bases between them. CDR3 sequence reads: CASTPGTPQETQYF. CDR3 coding DNA: TGCGCCAGCACCCCCGGGACACCCCAAGAGACCCAGTACTTC.

The chain employs TRBV2 and TRBJ2-2, with TRBD1 identical over 7 bases. Germline V lookup: CDR1 SNHLY, CDR2 FYNNEI. CDR3 size: 18 residues. The J segment lost 1 base and the V segment lost 5 bases, leaving 13 bases of the junction unmatched. For the CDR3, the DNA is TGTGCCAGCAGTAATCCTACCGGGACAGCGGTGAACACCGGGGAGCTGTTTTTT. As protein: CASSNPTGTAVNTGELFF.

The chain combines TRBV5-1 with TRBJ2-5; the D is unclear. CDR3 length: 13 amino acids. Trimming removed 0 bases at V and 1 base at J, with 4 bases between. Germline CDR1 SGHRS, CDR2 YFSETQ. The CDR3 protein is CASSLEFQETQYF. CDR3 DNA: TGCGCCAGCAGCTTGGAGTTCCAAGAGACCCAGTACTTC. Full variable domain (rest looked up from reference TRBV5-1 and TRBJ2-5): KAGVTQTPRYLIKTRGQQVTLSCSPISGHRSVSWYQQTPGQGLQFLFEYFSETQRNKGNFPGRFSGRQFSNSRSEMNVSTLELGDSALYLCASSLEFQETQYFGPGTRLLVL.

The chain is built from TRBV7-6 and TRBJ1-4; D unresolved. The V gene lost 4 bases and the J gene lost 1 base, with 10 bases spanning the gap. This CDR3 region has 15 residues. Germline assignment: CDR1 SGHVS and CDR2 FNYEAQ. CDR3: CASSYTARTNEKLFF. The CDR3 bases are TGTGCCAGCAGCTATACAGCCCGAACTAATGAAAAACTGTTTTTT.

In its sample, this clone was seen a few times. The chain combines TRBV5-4 with TRBJ2-7; 13 nucleotides match TRBD2. This CDR3 region has 15 residues. From germline, CDR1 is SGHNT and CDR2 YYREEE (reference sequence). The V segment lost 4 bases and the J segment 4 bases; nucleotides outside the gene matches: 5. The CDR3 region has the DNA TGTGCCAGCAGCCTGGGACTAGCGGGAACGTACGAGCAGTACTTC. Residues: CASSLGLAGTYEQYF.

V is TRBV9 and J is TRBJ2-1; 7 bases match TRBD1. CDR3 size: 15 residues. V dropped 1 base and J dropped 2; count of bases not matched to a gene: 3. Germline CDR1 and CDR2: SGDLS and YYNGEE. Here the CDR3 reads CASSVQGTAYNEQFF. CDR3 coding DNA: TGTGCCAGCAGCGTACAGGGGACAGCCTACAATGAGCAGTTCTTC.

Details on this clone: Other DNA sequences in this sample translate to the same CDR3. The rearrangement uses TRBV5-1 and TRBJ1-1; D perhaps matches TRBD1 (5 bases). The CDR3 has 14 amino acids. V was shortened by 4 bases and J by 3 bases, with 13 bases between the two germline ends. Germline V CDR1 and CDR2: SGHRS, YFSETQ. CDR3 bases: TGCGCCAGCAGCCGTGGGTTGGGGGACACTGAAGCTTTCTTT. Translation: CASSRGLGDTEAFF. Together with reference TRBV5-1 and TRBJ1-1, the CDR3 gives the full variable domain: KAGVTQTPRYLIKTRGQQVTLSCSPISGHRSVSWYQQTPGQGLQFLFEYFSETQRNKGNFPGRFSGRQFSNSRSEMNVSTLELGDSALYLCASSRGLGDTEAFFGQGTRLTVV.

The chain combines TRBV7-9 with TRBJ1-1; weak D call: TRBD1 (5 bases). The CDR3 is 13 residues long. Germline CDR1 is SEHNR and CDR2 is FQNEAQ (reference sequence). V lost 6 bases and J lost 1, with 9 bases in between. The CDR3 bases are TGTGCCAGCAGACCTACAGGGAACACTGAAGCTTTCTTT. Amino acids: CASRPTGNTEAFF. The full variable domain, with the rest looked up from reference TRBV7-9 and TRBJ1-1, is DTGVSQNPRHKITKRGQNVTFRCDPISEHNRLYWYRQTLGQGPEFLTYFQNEAQLEKSRLLSDRFSAERPKGSFSTLEIQRTEQGDSAMYLCASRPTGNTEAFFGQGTRLTVV.